A selection of T cell receptor beta chains follows, all from one sample in a study of T cells in Graves' hyperthyroidism and ophthalmopathy. A single record per CDR3 protein comes from TCRdb applying MiXCR to the multiplex PCR reads. The table records 490,000 or so distinct CDR3 sequences, about 15% of them present only once. The material sequenced was blood. The receptors shown here come from a young woman with Graves' ophthalmopathy. The CDR3 runs from the conserved cysteine through the conserved F or W. Fields, in order: V gene, D gene, J gene, clone size, CDR3 DNA, CDR3 protein. The D gene is left open where the match is weak. Not all rows give a size; the values are once, few, many and, for expanded clones, a class.

v_gene: TRBV20-1
d_gene: TRBD2
j_gene: TRBJ2-3
abundance: many
CDR3nt: TGCAGTGCTACACGGTACTCTAGCGGGAGGGCCGATGGCACAGATACGCAGTATTTT
CDR3aa: CSATRYSSGRADGTDTQYF

v_gene: TRBV30
d_gene: NA
j_gene: TRBJ2-7
abundance: many
CDR3nt: TGTGCCTGGAGTGGGGGGATAGCCTACGAGCAGTACTTC
CDR3aa: CAWSGGIAYEQYF

v_gene: TRBV2
d_gene: NA
j_gene: TRBJ1-1
abundance: many
CDR3nt: TGTGCCAGCATCGACAGGAGAGCTTTCTTT
CDR3aa: CASIDRRAFF

v_gene: TRBV6-1
d_gene: TRBD1
j_gene: TRBJ1-6
abundance: few
CDR3nt: TGTGCCAGCAGCCCCGACAGGGGACATAATTCACCCCTCCACTTT
CDR3aa: CASSPDRGHNSPLHF

v_gene: TRBV28
d_gene: TRBD2
j_gene: TRBJ2-7
abundance: many
CDR3nt: TGTGCCAGCAGTTTACGGCTAGCGGGAGGATACTACGAGCAGTACTTC
CDR3aa: CASSLRLAGGYYEQYF

v_gene: TRBV6-2/TRBV6-3
d_gene: NA
j_gene: TRBJ2-1
abundance: many
CDR3nt: TGTGCCAGCAGTTACTCGATGCGGGACAAGTACAATGAGCAGTTCTTC
CDR3aa: CASSYSMRDKYNEQFF

v_gene: TRBV12-3/TRBV12-4
d_gene: NA
j_gene: TRBJ1-5
abundance: few
CDR3nt: TGTGCCAGCAGTTTAGAACAGAGGCAGCCCCAGCATTTT
CDR3aa: CASSLEQRQPQHF

v_gene: TRBV24-1
d_gene: NA
j_gene: TRBJ2-1
abundance: many
CDR3nt: TGTGCCACCAGGGAGACAGGAAAGAACAATGAGCAGTTCTTC
CDR3aa: CATRETGKNNEQFF

v_gene: TRBV6-1
d_gene: NA
j_gene: TRBJ2-5
abundance: many
CDR3nt: TGTGCCAGCAGCTCTGTAAGCGGCCAAGAGACCCAGTACTTC
CDR3aa: CASSSVSGQETQYF

v_gene: TRBV7-9
d_gene: TRBD1
j_gene: TRBJ1-2
abundance: few
CDR3nt: TGTGCCAGCAGCTTTACCTTCGAAGGGGGCGATAATGGCTACACCTTC
CDR3aa: CASSFTFEGGDNGYTF

v_gene: TRBV3-1
d_gene: NA
j_gene: TRBJ2-5
abundance: NA
CDR3nt: TGTGCCAGCAGCCAAGAAATATCCGCGCTAGGAGTTGAGACCCAGTACTTC
CDR3aa: CASSQEISALGVETQYF

v_gene: TRBV7-9
d_gene: NA
j_gene: TRBJ1-3
abundance: NA
CDR3nt: TGTGCCAGCAGCTATCGCTCTGGAAACACCATATATTTT
CDR3aa: CASSYRSGNTIYF

v_gene: TRBV19
d_gene: TRBD1
j_gene: TRBJ2-2
abundance: NA
CDR3nt: TGTGCCAGTAAAGACGGACAGGGGCAAACCGGGGAGCCGTTTTTT
CDR3aa: CASKDGQGQTGEPFF

v_gene: TRBV7-2
d_gene: NA
j_gene: TRBJ1-5
abundance: few
CDR3nt: TGTGCCAGCAGCTTAGTAGCTGTGACCTACAGAGGTCAGCCCCAGCATTTT
CDR3aa: CASSLVAVTYRGQPQHF

v_gene: TRBV2
d_gene: TRBD2
j_gene: TRBJ2-3
abundance: NA
CDR3nt: TGTGCCAGCAGTTTAGGGGCCCTAGCGGGCGGCACAGATACGCAGTATTTT
CDR3aa: CASSLGALAGGTDTQYF

v_gene: TRBV30
d_gene: NA
j_gene: TRBJ2-2
abundance: NA
CDR3nt: TGTGCCTGGAGTCTAATACAGGGACCGGCCGGGGAGCTGTTTTTT
CDR3aa: CAWSLIQGPAGELFF

v_gene: TRBV4-1
d_gene: NA
j_gene: TRBJ1-1
abundance: few
CDR3nt: TGCGCCAGCAGCCAAGTTAGTTCTGAAGCTTTCTTT
CDR3aa: CASSQVSSEAFF

v_gene: TRBV7-3
d_gene: NA
j_gene: TRBJ1-4
abundance: few
CDR3nt: TGTGCCAGCAGCTTATTAAACTACAGGGCAACTAATGAAAAACTGTTTTTT
CDR3aa: CASSLLNYRATNEKLFF

v_gene: TRBV19
d_gene: NA
j_gene: TRBJ1-6
abundance: NA
CDR3nt: TGTGCCAGTAGCGTGACCAAATCCGGGCCACCCCTCCACTTT
CDR3aa: CASSVTKSGPPLHF

v_gene: TRBV12-3/TRBV12-4
d_gene: TRBD1
j_gene: TRBJ1-3
abundance: many
CDR3nt: TGTGCCAGCAGTTCGACAGGGGGAGGAAACACCATATATTTT
CDR3aa: CASSSTGGGNTIYF

v_gene: TRBV29-1
d_gene: TRBD1
j_gene: TRBJ2-1
abundance: NA
CDR3nt: TGCAGCGTTAAACAGGGGGTATTGGGTGAGCAGTTCTTC
CDR3aa: CSVKQGVLGEQFF

v_gene: TRBV5-5
d_gene: TRBD1
j_gene: TRBJ1-4
abundance: many
CDR3nt: TGTGCCAGCAGCTTGGCGGGTGACAGGGGTGAAAAACTGTTTTTT
CDR3aa: CASSLAGDRGEKLFF

v_gene: TRBV7-2
d_gene: NA
j_gene: TRBJ1-2
abundance: many
CDR3nt: TGTGCCAGCAGCCCGCGAGGGCTTGGCTACACCTTC
CDR3aa: CASSPRGLGYTF

v_gene: TRBV20-1
d_gene: TRBD1
j_gene: TRBJ2-2
abundance: few
CDR3nt: TGCAGTGCCTCTTCGACAGGGTCCACCGGGGAGCTGTTTTTT
CDR3aa: CSASSTGSTGELFF

v_gene: TRBV5-1
d_gene: NA
j_gene: TRBJ2-7
abundance: NA
CDR3nt: TGCGCCAGCAGCACGGCCCTCCTAACAGGGAACGAGCAGTACTTC
CDR3aa: CASSTALLTGNEQYF

v_gene: TRBV30
d_gene: NA
j_gene: TRBJ2-3
abundance: many
CDR3nt: TGTGCCTGGAGTGAACTAGTGAGGTATGCAGATACGCAGTATTTT
CDR3aa: CAWSELVRYADTQYF

v_gene: TRBV7-9
d_gene: NA
j_gene: TRBJ2-7
abundance: many
CDR3nt: TGTGCCAGCAGCCCGAGCCCGGGCGGCGTGGGCGAGCAGTACTTC
CDR3aa: CASSPSPGGVGEQYF

v_gene: TRBV7-3
d_gene: NA
j_gene: TRBJ2-1
abundance: few
CDR3nt: TGTGCCAGCAGCAACCCCAGTACTGACAATGAGCAGTTCTTC
CDR3aa: CASSNPSTDNEQFF

v_gene: TRBV12-3/TRBV12-4
d_gene: TRBD2
j_gene: TRBJ2-3
abundance: NA
CDR3nt: TGTGCCAGCAGGTCCTTGGGACTAGCGGGAGGAGGGGATACGCAGTATTTT
CDR3aa: CASRSLGLAGGGDTQYF

v_gene: TRBV30
d_gene: NA
j_gene: TRBJ2-3
abundance: many
CDR3nt: TGTGCCCATACTACAGGGAATACGCAGTATTTT
CDR3aa: CAHTTGNTQYF

v_gene: TRBV4-3
d_gene: TRBD1
j_gene: TRBJ2-2
abundance: NA
CDR3nt: TGCGCCAGCAGCCGTGGGACAGGGGTCGGGGAGCTGTTTTTT
CDR3aa: CASSRGTGVGELFF

v_gene: TRBV30
d_gene: NA
j_gene: TRBJ1-4
abundance: many
CDR3nt: TGTGCCTGGAGTGTACTATCAACTAATGAAAAACTGTTTTTT
CDR3aa: CAWSVLSTNEKLFF

v_gene: TRBV7-2
d_gene: TRBD2
j_gene: TRBJ2-1
abundance: NA
CDR3nt: TGTGCCAGCAGCCCACCTAGCGGGAGGCGACAGAATGAGCAGTTCTTC
CDR3aa: CASSPPSGRRQNEQFF

v_gene: TRBV2
d_gene: TRBD2
j_gene: TRBJ2-2
abundance: many
CDR3nt: TGTGCCAGCAGGCTGACTAGCGGGAGGACCGGGGAGCTGTTTTTT
CDR3aa: CASRLTSGRTGELFF

v_gene: TRBV5-5
d_gene: NA
j_gene: TRBJ2-7
abundance: few
CDR3nt: TGTGCCAGCACCCTGACACTGGCCTACGAGCAGTACTTC
CDR3aa: CASTLTLAYEQYF

v_gene: TRBV6-5
d_gene: TRBD1
j_gene: TRBJ2-1
abundance: NA
CDR3nt: TGTGCCAGCAGTTACAATCGGGACAGTGAGCAGTTCTTC
CDR3aa: CASSYNRDSEQFF

v_gene: TRBV7-6
d_gene: TRBD1
j_gene: TRBJ2-7
abundance: few
CDR3nt: TGTGCCAGCAGCTCGGACAGGGGGGACGAGCAGTACTTC
CDR3aa: CASSSDRGDEQYF

v_gene: TRBV2
d_gene: TRBD2
j_gene: TRBJ2-1
abundance: many
CDR3nt: TGTGCCAGCATGAGGCGACAGACTAGCGGGAAAGGGAATGAGCAGTTCTTC
CDR3aa: CASMRRQTSGKGNEQFF